Here is one T cell receptor beta chain with its context. PCR was performed a second time for about 7 to 12 cycles using a sample-barcoded 5' primer and a J-beta primer mix. Researchers report that each sample yielded at least 2.5 million CDR3-containing paired-end reads. TCRdb processed the 5' RACE reads anew with MiXCR; each CDR3 protein has one entry. Of approximately 800,000 distinct CDR3 sequences detected, roughly 26% appear once; the ten largest clones hold around 2.9%. The data were taken from a study of blood T cells in healthy people across ages. In germline, CDR1 is SEHNR, CDR2 FQNEAQ (reference sequence). This CDR3 spans 15 amino acids. V lost 5 bases, J lost 0 bases, and 14 bases lay in between. Another study also made use of these data, one on T cells of mothers and their children. As that report states: Per mother, over 9.5 million TCR beta CDR3 reads were obtained; per child, around 2.8 million.

The TCR sequence derives from a boy between 10 and 17 years old in good health. The sequenced material came from blood. The gene calls are TRBV7-9 and TRBJ2-7; D might be TRBD1 or TRBD2, each matching 5 bases. In nucleotides, the CDR3 is TGTGCCAGCAGCCGTCCCGGGACGGCCTCCTACGAGCAGTACTTC. Encoded protein: CASSRPGTASYEQYF.